The entry below gives a single T cell receptor (beta chain) sequence along with its context. The antigen is undetermined. This sample is part of a study of cytomegalovirus exposure and HLA in healthy donors. Notes on the study in general: A missense DCLRE1C variant was associated with V- and J-gene trimming of TCR beta chains in a later analysis, and an independent cohort replicated the association. Later on, an analysis showed TCR association rates differing by HLA locus, with DRB1 the most and HLA-C the fewest.

The PCR contained 60 Vbeta and 13 Jbeta primers. TCRdb keeps only in-frame clones here, not all; method: immunoSEQ multiplex PCR. The sample consists of tens of thousands of clones, 55% to 80% of them appearing once. The CDR3 covers 16 residues. CDR1 is SGHVS and CDR2 is FNYEAQ in the germline V gene. V shed 1 base, J shed 2 bases, and the junction held 5 bases outside the gene matches. Sequenced sample: PBMCs. The receptor was isolated from a man aged 35 to 55 in good health and CMV-seropositive. This chain connects TRBV7-6 to TRBJ1-5; TRBD1 agrees at 7 bases. The chain's CDR3 is CASSLGHRGGNQPQHF. The DNA for the CDR3 is TGTGCCAGCAGCTTAGGGCACAGGGGAGGCAATCAGCCCCAGCATTTT. The entire variable domain, with the rest obtained from reference TRBV7-6 and TRBJ1-5, is as follows: GAGVSQSPRYKVTKRGQDVALRCDPISGHVSLYWYRQALGQGPEFLTYFNYEAQQDKSGLPNDRFSAERPEGSISTLTIQRTEQRDSAMYRCASSLGHRGGNQPQHFGDGTRLSIL.